Listed below are T cell receptor beta chains from one sample, sequenced in a study of shared clonotypes between healthy human individuals. The method was immunoSEQ multiplex PCR; TCRdb's version includes in-frame clones alone and lacks a portion of them. This sample has 1.5 million to 1.9 million clones, with approximately 98% found just once. The sample was naive CD4+ T cells sorted from blood. Receptors originate from a young man in good health. CDR3s include the opening cysteine and the closing phenylalanine or tryptophan. A D gene is named only where the DNA matches it firmly. Some rows mark clone size as missing; the rest say once, few, many or name a class of expanded clone.

d_call j_call clone_size v_call cdr3_nt cdr3_aa
. TRBJ2-5 . TRBV5-1 TGCGCCAGCAGCTCCTTAACAGGGTCCCAAGAGACCCAGTACTTC CASSSLTGSQETQYF
TRBD2 TRBJ2-3 . TRBV27 TGTGCCAGCAGTCCTATCCGCTCTAGCGGGTTCACAGATACGCAGTATTTT CASSPIRSSGFTDTQYF
TRBD2 TRBJ2-7 . TRBV7-2 TGTGCCAGCAGCCCTGGAAGTCTAGCGGGAGTTTCCCCGGACGAGCAGTACTTC CASSPGSLAGVSPDEQYF
TRBD2 TRBJ2-1 . TRBV6-4 TGTGCCAGCGCGGGACTAGCGGGAGTCCAACACAATGAGCAGTTCTTC CASAGLAGVQHNEQFF
. TRBJ2-2 . TRBV2 TGTGCCAGCAATATGGGGGTTCCCGGGGAGCTGTTTTTT CASNMGVPGELFF
TRBD2 TRBJ2-5 . TRBV18 TGTGCCAGCTCACCACTAGCGGGAGGGCAAGAGACCCAGTACTTC CASSPLAGGQETQYF
. TRBJ1-5 once TRBV2 TGTGCCAGCAGTGATAGCGGGAGTCAGCCCCAGCATTTT CASSDSGSQPQHF
. TRBJ2-1 . TRBV5-1 TGCGCCAGCAGCTTGGAGCTCAGGAATGAGCAGTTCTTC CASSLELRNEQFF
TRBD2 TRBJ2-7 . TRBV5-4 TGTGCCAGCAGCCTGGGGACTAGCGTTTACGAGCAGTACTTC CASSLGTSVYEQYF
TRBD2 TRBJ2-3 once TRBV18 TGTGCCAGCTCACCTAAGCGGGGTAGCACAGATACGCAGTATTTT CASSPKRGSTDTQYF
. TRBJ1-5 . TRBV27 TGTGCCAGCAGTTTAAGTTATGATCAGCCCCAGCATTTT CASSLSYDQPQHF
TRBD1 TRBJ1-1 once TRBV7-9 TGTGCCAGCAGCTTATCAAAGGGACAGGTGAACACTGAAGCTTTCTTT CASSLSKGQVNTEAFF
. TRBJ2-7 . TRBV27 TGTGCCAGCAGTTTACCGGCAGGGACACCTCCCTACGAGCAGTACTTC CASSLPAGTPPYEQYF
TRBD1 TRBJ1-2 . TRBV4-1 TGCGCCAGCAGCCAACTGGGACAGGGTGCTAACTATGGCTACACCTTC CASSQLGQGANYGYTF
. TRBJ2-5 once TRBV5-1 TGCGCCAGCAGCTTGGAACAGGATAAGACCCAGTACTTC CASSLEQDKTQYF
. TRBJ1-1 . TRBV5-1 TGCGCCAGCAGCTTGGGTCCAGGGCTGAACACTGAAGCTTTCTTT CASSLGPGLNTEAFF
. TRBJ2-5 . TRBV18 TGTGCCAGCTCACCTCCTTGGCAGACCCAGTACTTC CASSPPWQTQYF
TRBD2 TRBJ2-3 . TRBV29-1 TGCAGCGCCGAACGGACTAGCGGACGTGCTACGCAGTATTTT CSAERTSGRATQYF
. TRBJ1-3 . TRBV10-2 TGCGCCAGCAGTGTACACGGATCCTCTGGAAACACCATATATTTT CASSVHGSSGNTIYF
TRBD2 TRBJ2-1 . TRBV10-3 TGTGCCATCAGTGAGTTCCGCCTAGCGGGAGGCTACAATGAGCAGTTCTTC CAISEFRLAGGYNEQFF
TRBD1 TRBJ2-3 once TRBV9 TGTGCCAGCAGCGTAGGTGCAGGGGGCCCCCAATACACAGATACGCAGTATTTT CASSVGAGGPQYTDTQYF
. TRBJ2-1 once TRBV27 TGTGCCAGCAGTTTCCTAGGGGGATGGACGGAAACTAACAATGAGCAGTTCTTC CASSFLGGWTETNNEQFF
. TRBJ2-1 . TRBV5-1 TGCGCCAGCGGCGGAGGGGTAGGCAATGAGCAGTTCTTC CASGGGVGNEQFF
. TRBJ2-1 . TRBV15 TGTGCCACCAGCCGAGAGGGTCTACGTGCGAATGAGCAGTTCTTC CATSREGLRANEQFF
. TRBJ1-2 . TRBV5-4 TGTGCCAGCAGCTTACGATCTACAGGAAACTATGGCTACACCTTC CASSLRSTGNYGYTF
. TRBJ1-4 . TRBV5-4 TGTGCCAGCAGCTTGGAGCCCGTGACAGGCGTTAATGAAAAACTGTTTTTT CASSLEPVTGVNEKLFF
TRBD2 TRBJ2-7 . TRBV5-4 TGTGCCAGCACAGCTAGCGGGCCCTCTTACGAGCAGTACTTC CASTASGPSYEQYF
TRBD2 TRBJ2-1 . TRBV9 TGTGCCAGCAGCGTAGGTCCTCTAGCGGGAGAGGTTGAGCAGTTCTTC CASSVGPLAGEVEQFF
. TRBJ2-3 . TRBV6-6 TGTGCCAGCAGTTATCGGGGTTGGCCCGCAGATACGCAGTATTTT CASSYRGWPADTQYF
TRBD1 TRBJ2-5 . TRBV6-1 TGTGCCAGCAGTTTAAACCCAGGGGGCGGTGAGACCCAGTACTTC CASSLNPGGGETQYF
TRBD1 TRBJ2-2 . TRBV19 TGTGCCAGTAGTTGGAGACAGGGCGGGAACACCGGGGAGCTGTTTTTT CASSWRQGGNTGELFF
TRBD1 TRBJ2-5 . TRBV15 TGTGCCACCAGCAGAGAAACAGGGGGAGAGACCCAGTACTTC CATSRETGGETQYF
. TRBJ2-3 . TRBV9 TGTGCCAGCAGCCCGCGGGGATTTGGGGGCGGAAGCACAGATACGCAGTATTTT CASSPRGFGGGSTDTQYF
. TRBJ2-7 . TRBV7-2 TGTGCCAGCAGCTCGAACTCCTACGAGCAGTACTTC CASSSNSYEQYF
. TRBJ1-2 once TRBV5-4 TGTGCCAGCAGCTTGCGGCCAGGCAGCACTTATGGCTACACCTTC CASSLRPGSTYGYTF
TRBD2 TRBJ2-7 . TRBV29-1 TGCAGCGTCGCTGCTGAAGCGGGAGTTCACGAGCAGTACTTC CSVAAEAGVHEQYF
TRBD2 TRBJ2-3 . TRBV7-9 TGTGCCAGCAGCTACCTGCGGGAGGGCCAAGATACGCAGTATTTT CASSYLREGQDTQYF
. TRBJ2-2 . TRBV9 TGTGCCAGCAGCGTAGAAGCGAACACCGGGGAGCTGTTTTTT CASSVEANTGELFF
. TRBJ2-1 . TRBV29-1 TGCAGCGTTGAAGCCGACACGGGTTGGGGGGGGCCCTACAATGAGCAGTTCTTC CSVEADTGWGGPYNEQFF
TRBD2 TRBJ2-1 . TRBV27 TGTGCCAGCAGTTTATCCCCTCATGAGCGGGGCTTCTACAATGAGCAGTTCTTC CASSLSPHERGFYNEQFF
TRBD2 TRBJ2-7 . TRBV7-2 TGTGCCAGCAGCTTATTAGCGGGAGCCTACGAGCAGTACTTC CASSLLAGAYEQYF
. TRBJ1-2 . TRBV5-1 TGCGCCAGCAGCTTGGGGGTGGAGGGCTACACCTTC CASSLGVEGYTF